What follows describes a single T cell receptor (beta chain). This entry comes from a study of cytotoxic CD8 clonotypes in ibrutinib-treated CLL. For the study at large: The patients comprised approximately ten relapsed/refractory and roughly 15 treatment-naive cases, about 18 IGHV unmutated.

With sequencing, the targeted depth ranged from 1 in 200,000 to 1 in 1 million T cells. Measured with immunoSEQ multiplex PCR; TCRdb has only the in-frame clones, and not every one. The sample has some 80,000 clones, 75% to 85% seen once; the top ten hold nearly 5%. V lost 6 bases and J 4 bases, leaving 14 bases between the germline ends. The CDR3 is 14 residues long. Germline loops: CDR1 SGHVS, CDR2 FQNEAQ. This receptor was obtained from a human donor with chronic lymphocytic leukemia. J is TRBJ2-3 and V is TRBV7-8, with D possibly matching TRBD2 (5 bases). Sequencing was performed on PBMCs, taken after 12 months of ibrutinib treatment. CDR3: CASSPRGAADTQYF. CDR3 bases: TGTGCCAGCAGTCCCCGGGGAGCTGCAGATACGCAGTATTTT. The full variable domain, in which reference TRBV7-8 and TRBJ2-3 provide the parts outside the CDR3, is GAGVSQSPRYKVAKRGQDVALRCDPISGHVSLFWYQQALGQGPEFLTYFQNEAQLDKSGLPSDRFFAERPEGSVSTLKIQRTQQEDSAVYLCASSPRGAADTQYFGPGTRLTVL.